The clone carrying this T cell receptor beta chain was seen a handful of times. Its specificity is not known. Germline V gene data show CDR1 as DFQATT and CDR2 as SNEGSKA (reference sequence). The CDR3 runs to 13 residues. Trimming removed 3 bases at V and 2 bases at J, with 10 bases between. This record belongs to a study of CD8 T cells in ankylosing spondylitis. Libraries of TCR beta came from quantitative 5'-RACE with molecular barcodes. One entry per CDR3 protein, called by TCRdb with MiXCR from the 5' RACE reads. The table shows about 220,000 distinct CDR3 sequences, with roughly 25% occurring only once. Study-wide findings and caveats: The study identified a TCR beta motif of under ten highly homologous variants that appeared characteristic of ankylosing spondylitis blood. Matched synovial fluid from ankylosing spondylitis patients was reported to be enriched for disease-linked clones. A subset of motif variants has previously been described in the synovial fluid and blood of reactive arthritis.

Material for sequencing was blood, either unsorted or a sorted T cell fraction (not recorded which). The source of this sequence is a male donor with ankylosing spondylitis or in good health (not recorded which). The chain uses TRBV20-1 and TRBJ2-5, with D unresolved. CDR3 DNA: TGCAGTGCTAGTGCGGATGGACAAGAGACCCAGTACTTC. Its translation is CSASADGQETQYF.